The present T cell receptor (beta chain) was sequenced within a study of molecular identifiers for immune sequencing clone quantification. TCRdb recomputed calls from the PCR reads with MiXCR, one row per CDR3 protein. Of under 600,000 distinct CDR3 sequences in the sample, around 21% were seen once. The table lists this clonotype with many counts. V was pared by 1 base and J by 7 bases, with 3 bases of the junction left unmatched. Per germline, CDR1 KGHDR and CDR2 SFDVKD. This CDR3 has 15 residues. The chain has TRBV24-1 and TRBJ2-1, with TRBD2 matching over 10 bases. The receptor was isolated from a human donor in good health. Some libraries in this study had Jurkat cell RNA spiked in. Sequencing used naive CD8+ T cells from blood, with Jurkat cell RNA spiked in. Subset of the sample: FACS-sorted CD8+CD4-CCR7+CD45RA+ naive T cells. The CDR3 DNA follows: TGTGCCACCAGTGATTTTACTAGCGGGGTTAATGAGCAGTTCTTC. It encodes CATSDFTSGVNEQFF.